A single TCR beta chain is shown here with its context. This could be a read error, since a much larger clone is one nucleotide away. The CDR3 does not close with the conserved phenylalanine or tryptophan, likely indicating a read error. The V gene lost 3 bases and the J gene lost 7 bases, with 10 bases spanning the gap. Germline CDR1 MRHNA, CDR2 SNTAGT. The CDR3 runs to 14 residues. TCRdb redid the calling of the PCR reads with MiXCR, one entry per CDR3 protein. The sample consists of over 85,000 distinct CDR3 sequences, approximately 47% of them appearing once. This specimen comes from a study of CDR3 diversity in severe acne.

Sequencing used blood. This receptor was obtained from a male donor with acne. The rearrangement links TRBV6-4 to TRBJ1-6; possible D gene TRBD1, 5 bases. The CDR3 DNA sequence: TGTGCCAGCAGTGAGTTCCGGGGGAATTCACCCCTCCACTCT. It is translated as CASSEFRGNSPLHS.